The source of this T cell receptor beta chain is a study of PD-1 blockade in classical Hodgkin lymphoma. Turning to the study itself: With a 2-week interval, patients received intravenous nivolumab at 3 mg/kg.

Exposure to brentuximab vedotin varied, and each patient had relapsed following autologous stem cell transplantation. To note about this clone: Its antigen is unknown.

TCRdb's table, derived via immunoSEQ multiplex PCR, lists solely in-frame clones and lacks some. This table has under 95,000 clones, roughly 91% appearing once. General study points: Newly diagnosed patients reportedly had lower baseline TCR diversity than healthy donors. By cycle point C4D1, TCR diversity had risen significantly in CD4+ cells (but not CD8+ cells).

Here the sequenced sample was peripheral blood mononuclear cells (PBMCs), taken before the second cycle of nivolumab. The clonotype was recovered from a human donor with classical Hodgkin lymphoma.

CDR3 bases: TGTGCCAGTAATGAGGGCCCCCTTGGCTACACCTTC. This gives the protein CASNEGPLGYTF. The chain has TRBV19 and TRBJ1-2; no definite D call. The CDR3 covers 12 residues. Trimming stripped 7 bases from V and 7 bases from J, with 13 bases between. Germline CDR1 reads LNHDA; CDR2 reads SQIVND (reference sequence).